This TCR beta chain appears in the sequencing data of a study of T cell repertoires in cytomegalovirus infection. Study results and caveats: Ex vivo, HLA-C-restricted CMV-specific TCR beta clonotypes prevailed over the rest of the response.

This clonotype was detected a few times. Its matching antigen is unknown. One entry per CDR3 protein, called by TCRdb with MiXCR from the reads. The repertoire has roughly 230,000 distinct CDR3 sequences, over 15% of them found once; the top ten carry around half. The sequenced material came from CD8+ T cells from PBMCs. The receptor was derived from a human donor in good health (CMV status not recorded). Some clones in this sample may be carry-over from other donors' samples.

CDR3 region: CASSDTGDYTEAFF. CDR3 DNA: TGTGCCAGTAGCGACACAGGGGATTACACTGAAGCTTTCTTT. The V and J genes are TRBV19 and TRBJ1-1; 7 bases line up with TRBD1. The germline gives CDR1 LNHDA, CDR2 SQIVND (reference sequence). V shed 6 bases and J 3 bases; nucleotides not matched to a gene: 7. The CDR3 runs to 14 residues. Together with reference TRBV19 and TRBJ1-1, the CDR3 gives the full variable domain: DGGITQSPKYLFRKEGQNVTLSCEQNLNHDAMYWYRQDPGQGLRLIYYSQIVNDFQKGDIAEGYSVSREKKESFPLTVTSAQKNPTAFYLCASSDTGDYTEAFFGQGTRLTVV.